This T cell receptor beta chain was profiled in a study of STAT5B mutations in CD4+ large granular lymphocyte leukemia. The study, taken as a whole, reports: TRBV06-family usage was enriched in top patient clones (8/27) versus controls (2/35).

The method was immunoSEQ multiplex PCR; TCRdb's version includes in-frame clones alone and lacks a portion of them. The sample records roughly 48,000 clones, about 70% being singletons. The V end was cut by 1 base, the J end by 4 bases, with 9 bases between. CDR3 size: 14 residues. Looked up from germline, CDR1 is SGHDN and CDR2 is FVKESK. As to this clone: Its antigen is unidentified.

The clonotype comes from a human donor in good health. This sequence joins TRBV14 and TRBJ2-3, with a weak D call TRBD1 (6 bases). Material for sequencing was CD4+ T cells from blood buffy coats. CDR3 sequence (DNA): TGTGCCAGCAGCCAAGCACACAGGGCAGATACGCAGTATTTT. It specifies CASSQAHRADTQYF.